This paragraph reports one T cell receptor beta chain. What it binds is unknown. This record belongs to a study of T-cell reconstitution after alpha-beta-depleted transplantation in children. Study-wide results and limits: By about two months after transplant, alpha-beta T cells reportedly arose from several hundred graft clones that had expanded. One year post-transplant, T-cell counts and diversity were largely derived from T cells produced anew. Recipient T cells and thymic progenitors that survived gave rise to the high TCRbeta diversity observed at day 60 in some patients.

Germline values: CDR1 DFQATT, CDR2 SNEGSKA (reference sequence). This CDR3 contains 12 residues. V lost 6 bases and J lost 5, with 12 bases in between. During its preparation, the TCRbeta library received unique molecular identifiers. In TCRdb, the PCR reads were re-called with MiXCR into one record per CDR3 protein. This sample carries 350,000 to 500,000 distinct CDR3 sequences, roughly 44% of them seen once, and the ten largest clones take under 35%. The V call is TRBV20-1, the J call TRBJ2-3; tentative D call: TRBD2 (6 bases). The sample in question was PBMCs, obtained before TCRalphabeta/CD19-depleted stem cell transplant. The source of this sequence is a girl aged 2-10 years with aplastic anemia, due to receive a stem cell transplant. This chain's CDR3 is CSANRLGDTQYF. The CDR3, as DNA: TGCAGTGCGAATAGACTAGGAGATACGCAGTATTTT.